Listed here are 28 T cell receptor beta chains from one sample, sequenced in a study of vaccination and CD4 T cells after COVID-19 (dated by TCRdb to between 2021 and 2024). What the time point label conveys for this sample: late sampling 161 to 241 days after vaccination in a few convalescent patients. Libraries were prepared through PCR. For sequencing, an Illumina iSeq 100 was employed. TCRdb reran the public reads through fastp at Q25 and MiXCR, keeping productive beta chains. CDR3 protein duplicates are merged, each entry listing the most common genes and DNA. This sample comprises approximately 36,000 distinct CDR3 sequences, about 34% of them detected only once. The top ten clones comprise 4.5% to 7% of the sample. The material was CD4+ T cells from blood, obtained about 7 months after SARS-CoV-2 vaccination. The receptor source for this set is a human donor who had recovered from COVID-19.

V is TRBV20-1 and J is TRBJ2-3; 8 bases line up with TRBD1. Germline values: CDR1 DFQATT, CDR2 SNEGSKA (reference sequence). The CDR3 extends over 13 amino acids. CDR3 loop: CSSPGQGTDTQYF. Written as DNA, the CDR3 is TGCAGCAGTCCGGGACAGGGCACAGATACGCAGTATTTT.

The chain uses TRBV28 and TRBJ2-5; 8 bases match TRBD2. The V and J ends lost 7 bases and 6 bases, in that order; junction bases with no gene match: 7. This CDR3 region has 13 residues. Germline CDR1 reads MDHEN; CDR2 reads SYDVKM. CDR3 DNA: TGTGCCAGCACCGTACGGGGGGGTAAGACCCAGTACTTC. It specifies CASTVRGGKTQYF.

This clonotype showed up just a few times. The gene calls are TRBV7-2 and TRBJ2-7; 11 nucleotides line up with TRBD2. The junction had 3 bases not matched to a gene; V was cut back by 5 bases and J by 0 bases. The CDR3 consists of 15 residues. The germline CDR1 and CDR2 sequences are SGHTA and FQGNSA. The CDR3 protein is CASSHTSGSSYEQYF. The CDR3 region has the DNA TGTGCCAGCAGCCATACTAGCGGGAGCTCCTACGAGCAGTACTTC.

The gene calls are TRBV19 and TRBJ2-2; D unresolved. Germline V CDR1 and CDR2: LNHDA, SQIVND (reference sequence). This CDR3 is built from 14 residues. Trimming removed 4 bases at V and 7 bases at J, with 13 bases between. This CDR3 reads CASSTQGRSGELFF. DNA of the CDR3: TGTGCCAGTAGTACGCAAGGGCGTAGCGGGGAGCTGTTTTTT.

This clonotype turned up a few times. The chain uses TRBV7-2 and TRBJ1-2; 7 bases agree with TRBD1. The V gene end was trimmed by 2 bases and the J gene end by 5 bases; junction bases not matched to a gene: 11. This CDR3 has 16 amino acids. The V gene's germline CDR1 is SGHTA and CDR2 FQGNSA. The CDR3 loop is CASSLRWSQGVYGYTF. CDR3 nucleotides: TGTGCCAGCAGCTTAAGATGGTCCCAGGGGGTATATGGCTACACCTTC.

This clonotype was counted a few times. The J gene is TRBJ2-1, the V gene TRBV7-2; 9 bases align to TRBD1. Germline lookup yields CDR1 SGHTA and CDR2 FQGNSA. There are 15 residues in the CDR3. After removal of 3 bases from V and 3 bases from J, the junction contained 3 bases not matched to a gene. The chain's CDR3 is CASSFSTGGYNEQFF. The CDR3 DNA reads as TGTGCCAGCAGCTTTTCGACAGGGGGCTACAATGAGCAGTTCTTC.

V gene TRBV19 combines with J gene TRBJ1-6; a weak D match, TRBD1 (5 bases). Germline values: CDR1 LNHDA, CDR2 SQIVND (reference sequence). The CDR3 is made up of 14 amino acids. Trimming removed 6 bases at V and 7 bases at J, with 13 bases between. The chain's CDR3 is CASRKTVPNSPLHF. The DNA for the CDR3 is TGTGCCAGTAGAAAGACAGTCCCGAATTCACCCCTCCACTTT.

The chain combines TRBV20-1 with TRBJ2-6, with D uncertain. There are 15 residues in the CDR3. V was cut by 0 bases and J by 2 bases, with 8 bases left in between. CDR1 and CDR2 (germline): DFQATT, SNEGSKA (reference sequence). CDR3 bases: TGCAGTGCTAGAGATCGCAGCGCTGGGGCCAACGTCCTGACTTTC. Translated, it gives CSARDRSAGANVLTF.

There are a few counts of this clonotype. The chain recombines TRBV20-1 with TRBJ1-2; no clear D gene. CDR1 and CDR2 (germline): DFQATT, SNEGSKA (reference sequence). V was clipped by 3 bases and J by 5 bases, with 13 bases between them. This CDR3 region has 13 residues. CDR3 region: CSARAGNGYGYTF. The DNA of the CDR3 is TGCAGTGCTAGGGCCGGGAATGGGTATGGCTACACCTTC.

This clonotype has more than one count but fewer than ten. The chain recombines TRBV19 with TRBJ1-1; D perhaps matches TRBD1 (6 bases). Germline values: CDR1 LNHDA, CDR2 SQIVND (reference sequence). The V and J ends lost 5 bases and 2 bases respectively, with 12 bases between them. This CDR3 comprises 14 residues. The CDR3 protein is CASSLRGGNTEAFF. In DNA, the CDR3 is TGTGCCAGTAGTCTCAGGGGTGGTAACACTGAAGCTTTCTTT.

V gene TRBV15 combines with J gene TRBJ2-3; 7 nucleotides match TRBD2. J lost 6 bases, V lost 8 bases, and 14 bases had no gene match. The CDR3 contains 15 residues. The germline V gene has CDR1 LNHNV and CDR2 YYDKDF (reference sequence). CDR3 loop: CATQSWEREGDTQYF. The DNA for the CDR3 is TGTGCCACCCAAAGTTGGGAGCGGGAAGGGGATACGCAGTATTTT.

This chain links TRBV19 with TRBJ2-7; D uncertain. The V and J ends lost 5 bases and 2 bases respectively, with 13 bases between them. This CDR3 comprises 14 residues. Germline values: CDR1 LNHDA, CDR2 SQIVND (reference sequence). For the CDR3, the DNA is TGTGCCAGTAGTTACGGTCATCCAACCTACGAGCAGTACTTC. The encoded protein is CASSYGHPTYEQYF.

This chain connects TRBV6-1 to TRBJ2-1; possibly TRBD2 for D (7 bases). V lost 6 bases and J 5 bases, leaving 17 bases between the germline ends. Germline assignment: CDR1 MNHNS and CDR2 SASEGT. The CDR3 is 15 amino acids. The DNA of the CDR3 is TGTGCCAGCAGCCTCCAAAGGGGGGGGCACAATGAGCAGTTCTTC. Its translation is CASSLQRGGHNEQFF.

V gene TRBV7-2 combines with J gene TRBJ2-7; 12 bases match TRBD2. The CDR3 length is 15 residues. After removal of 5 bases from V and 2 bases from J, the junction contained 4 bases not matched to a gene. Germline loops: CDR1 SGHTA, CDR2 FQGNSA. The CDR3 region is CASSLLAGGPYEQYF. CDR3 nucleotide sequence: TGTGCCAGCAGCCTCCTAGCGGGAGGGCCCTACGAGCAGTACTTC.

The rearrangement joins TRBV28 to TRBJ2-5; D is uncertain. The germline V and J ends were trimmed by 1 base and 3 bases, with 24 bases remaining between them. The germline V gene encodes CDR1 MDHEN and CDR2 SYDVKM. This CDR3 comprises 19 residues. The CDR3 reads CASSLSLLKGKAEEETQYF. In DNA form, the CDR3 reads TGTGCCAGCAGTTTATCGCTCCTTAAGGGAAAAGCCGAAGAAGAGACCCAGTACTTC. The whole variable domain, remainder taken from reference TRBV28 and TRBJ2-5, is DVKVTQSSRYLVKRTGEKVFLECVQDMDHENMFWYRQDPGLGLRLIYFSYDVKMKEKGDIPEGYSVSREKKERFSLILESASTNQTSMYLCASSLSLLKGKAEEETQYFGPGTRLLVL.

This clonotype was seen a handful of times. This chain links TRBV6-5 with TRBJ2-7; 9 bases are a match to TRBD1. The CDR3 runs to 14 residues. The germline gives CDR1 MNHEY, CDR2 SVGAGI. The ends lost 4 bases at V and 3 bases at J; junction bases unmatched: 4. CDR3 bases: TGTGCCAGCAGTTCACCGGGACAGGGCTACGAGCAGTACTTC. This translates into CASSSPGQGYEQYF.

This chain joins TRBV7-3 and TRBJ2-2; 8 bases fit TRBD2. Germline CDR1 reads SGHTA; CDR2 reads FQGTGA. Trimming removed 10 bases from V and 4 bases from J; junction bases left unmatched: 8. This CDR3 has 14 amino acids. CDR3 in amino acids: CATGGGVGTGELFF. The CDR3 DNA reads as TGTGCCACCGGGGGGGGAGTCGGCACCGGGGAGCTGTTTTTT.

In this sample, this clonotype turned up many times. The rearrangement uses TRBV20-1 and TRBJ2-7; D remains unclear. Per germline, CDR1 DFQATT and CDR2 SNEGSKA (reference sequence). CDR3 size: 11 residues. Trimming took 0 bases from V and 3 from J, leaving 3 bases between them. The CDR3 spells CSARENYEQYF. The DNA for the CDR3 is TGCAGTGCTAGAGAAAACTACGAGCAGTACTTC.

The genes are TRBV7-9 and TRBJ2-2; TRBD2 is a possible D gene (7 bases). V lost 7 bases and J lost 0, with 18 bases in between. The length of the CDR3 is 17 residues. CDR1 and CDR2 (germline): SEHNR, FQNEAQ (reference sequence). This CDR3 is CASTQSGGHTNTGELFF. DNA of the CDR3: TGTGCCAGCACCCAGTCGGGGGGACATACGAACACCGGGGAGCTGTTTTTT.

CDR3 in DNA: TGTGCCAGCATACTAGCGGGAGAAACCTACAATGAGCAGTTCTTC. Its protein is CASILAGETYNEQFF. This chain uses TRBV7-3 with TRBJ2-1; 11 nucleotides line up with TRBD2. Germline values: CDR1 SGHTA, CDR2 FQGTGA. Trimming removed 7 bases from V and 2 bases from J; junction bases left unmatched: 4. CDR3 length: 15 amino acids. Using reference TRBV7-3 and TRBJ2-1 for the parts outside the CDR3, the full variable domain is GAGVSQTPSNKVTEKGKYVELRCDPISGHTALYWYRQSLGQGPEFLIYFQGTGAADDSGLPNDRFFAVRPEGSVSTLKIQRTERGDSAVYLCASILAGETYNEQFFGPGTRLTVL.

The CDR3 loop reads CASSIQGLAGSRELFF. The CDR3 nucleotides are TGTGCCAGCAGCATCCAAGGACTAGCGGGAAGCCGGGAGCTGTTTTTT. J is TRBJ2-2 and V is TRBV28; 12 bases match TRBD2. J gave up 9 bases and V 6 bases, and 11 bases lay outside the gene matches. The germline CDR1 and CDR2 sequences are MDHEN and SYDVKM. This CDR3 contains 16 residues.

The chain uses TRBV7-8 and TRBJ1-5; D uncertain. Deletions cut 1 base from V and 7 bases from J, with 17 bases between. CDR3 size: 16 residues. CDR1 is SGHVS, CDR2 FQNEAQ, per germline. The CDR3 DNA sequence: TGTGCCAGCAGCTTAGACGGTCCCCTTCGAGGACAGCCCCAGCATTTT. It encodes CASSLDGPLRGQPQHF.

This rearrangement joins TRBV20-1 to TRBJ2-2; 14 bases map to TRBD2. The CDR3 has 18 amino acids. CDR1 and CDR2 (germline): DFQATT, SNEGSKA (reference sequence). Trimming cost V 1 base and J 6 bases; bases outside gene matches: 10. The CDR3 spells CSARGRKTSGRAPGELFF. The CDR3 region has the DNA TGCAGTGCTAGAGGTCGAAAGACTAGCGGGAGGGCCCCCGGGGAGCTGTTTTTT.

The chain recombines TRBV2 with TRBJ2-7; 7 bases match TRBD2. V was clipped by 6 bases and J by 7 bases; unmatched bases: 15. The germline V gene encodes CDR1 SNHLY and CDR2 FYNNEI. CDR3 size: 15 residues. Here the CDR3 reads CASSLLGTTTNEQYF. CDR3 coding DNA: TGTGCCAGCAGCCTACTCGGGACTACCACCAATGAGCAGTACTTC.

The V and J genes are TRBV5-6 and TRBJ1-5; TRBD1 aligns across 7 bases. The CDR3 runs to 19 residues. With V trimmed by 3 bases and J by 4 bases, 19 bases remained unmatched. Looked up from germline, CDR1 is SGHDT and CDR2 is YYEEEE. The DNA of the CDR3 is TGTGCCAGCAGCTCCAGTCGTAACAGGGGTCTCGATCTAAATCAGCCCCAGCATTTT. Encoded protein: CASSSSRNRGLDLNQPQHF.

The J gene is TRBJ2-7, the V gene TRBV29-1, with D possibly TRBD2 on 5 matching bases. Germline V gene sequence: CDR1 SQVTM, CDR2 ANQGSEA. V lost 6 bases and J lost 0, with 12 bases in between. This CDR3 contains 13 residues. The CDR3 spells CSVPLSGSYEQYF. For the CDR3, the DNA is TGCAGCGTCCCCCTCAGCGGCTCCTACGAGCAGTACTTC.

Only a few counts were recorded for this clonotype. The chain combines TRBV19 with TRBJ1-1, with 10 bases that match TRBD1. V shed 5 bases and J 6 bases; nucleotides not matched to a gene: 12. This CDR3 has 16 amino acids. Germline V gives CDR1 LNHDA, CDR2 SQIVND (reference sequence). The CDR3 is CASSSPHSDRGPEAFF. The DNA of the CDR3 is TGTGCCAGTAGTTCTCCACATTCTGACAGGGGGCCTGAAGCTTTCTTT.

This clonotype has a handful of counts. The rearrangement links TRBV20-1 to TRBJ2-3; D call uncertain. CDR3 length equals 14 residues. The V end lost 4 bases, the J end lost 5 bases, and 16 bases lay between the germline ends. Germline CDR1 and CDR2: DFQATT and SNEGSKA (reference sequence). The CDR3 region has the DNA TGCAGTGCTAAATTTGGGGTAGCCGGAGATACGCAGTATTTT. Protein product: CSAKFGVAGDTQYF.